This is a list of T cell receptor beta chains from one sample in a study of blood T cell repertoires in COVID-19. TCRdb keeps only in-frame clones here, not all; method: immunoSEQ multiplex PCR. The table records about 210,000 clones, approximately 80% of them present only once. The specimen sequenced was peripheral blood. These receptors came from a woman over 75 with COVID-19, enrolled during active disease. Both conserved end residues are part of each CDR3. The order of the fields is J gene, D gene, clone size, V gene, CDR3 DNA, CDR3 protein. A D gene is named only where the DNA matches it firmly. Some rows have no size entry. The others give once, few or many, or a class for an expanded clone.

TRBJ2-5,-,-,TRBV27,TGTGCCAGCAGTCCCAGTACTGGCGGGGCCCACTTC,CASSPSTGGAHF
TRBJ1-1,-,-,TRBV7-9,TGTGCCAGCAGTTCGGACACAGGGATGACTGAAGCTTTCTTT,CASSSDTGMTEAFF
TRBJ2-1,TRBD1,-,TRBV2,TGTGCCAGCATTGGGACAGCTGTTGACAATGAGCAGTTCTTC,CASIGTAVDNEQFF
TRBJ1-4,TRBD1,-,TRBV5-4,TGTGCCAGCAGCTTTAGACAGGGTGAAAAACTGTTTTTT,CASSFRQGEKLFF
TRBJ1-4,TRBD1,-,TRBV27,TGTGCCAGCAGTACGACAGGGGACATAGCAACTAATGAAAAACTGTTTTTT,CASSTTGDIATNEKLFF
TRBJ2-5,TRBD2,-,TRBV9,TGTGCCAGCAGCGTAGGGGCGGGGGGCGTGGAGACCCAGTACTTC,CASSVGAGGVETQYF
TRBJ2-1,-,few,TRBV5-1,TGCGCCAGCAGCTTATCCCTACAGTCCTACAATGAGCAGTTCTTC,CASSLSLQSYNEQFF
TRBJ2-5,-,once,TRBV18,TGTGCCAGCTCCCCCCCAACTCAGACCCAGTACTTC,CASSPPTQTQYF
TRBJ2-3,TRBD1,-,TRBV4-1,TGCGCCAGCAGGGACAGGGGGGAGCGGGATACGCAGTATTTT,CASRDRGERDTQYF
TRBJ2-1,TRBD2,-,TRBV5-6,TGTGCCAGCAGCTTCCCGACGGGACTAGCGGGGGGCCAGCAGTTCTTC,CASSFPTGLAGGQQFF
TRBJ1-6,TRBD1,-,TRBV7-6,TGTGCCAGCAGCCCCGACAGGGGGCCCTATAATTCACCCCTCCACTTT,CASSPDRGPYNSPLHF
TRBJ1-2,TRBD1,-,TRBV5-5,TGTGCCAGCAGCGAAGAATTTACAGGGGCGCAGGGGTCAGGCTACACCTTC,CASSEEFTGAQGSGYTF
TRBJ2-3,TRBD2,once,TRBV9,TGTGCCAGCAGCCGGACGGGGGGGAATACGCAGTATTTT,CASSRTGGNTQYF
TRBJ2-3,-,-,TRBV7-6,TGTGCCAGCAGCTACTTGGACACTAGCACAGATACGCAGTATTTT,CASSYLDTSTDTQYF
TRBJ1-2,-,once,TRBV3-1/TRBV3-2,TGTGCCAGCAGCTACCGGGAGAACTATGGCTACACCTTC,CASSYRENYGYTF
TRBJ2-7,TRBD2,-,TRBV7-6,TGTGCCAGCAGCTTAGCGGCGCCCAAGGGCGGGAGGAACCCCTACGAGCAGTACTTC,CASSLAAPKGGRNPYEQYF
TRBJ1-6,-,-,TRBV7-9,TGTGCCAGCAGCTCGAACACGAATTCACCCCTCCACTTT,CASSSNTNSPLHF
TRBJ2-1,TRBD2,-,TRBV24-1,TGTGCTAGCGGGAGGGCCGGGGACAATGAGCAGTTCTTC,CASGRAGDNEQFF
TRBJ1-4,TRBD1,-,TRBV3-1/TRBV3-2,TGTGCCAGCAGCCTGGGACAGGGGGCAACTAATGAAAAACTGTTTTTT,CASSLGQGATNEKLFF
TRBJ2-7,-,-,TRBV5-4,TGTGCCAGCAGCTTACAGGGTGCCTACGAGCAGTACTTC,CASSLQGAYEQYF
TRBJ2-3,-,-,TRBV5-4,TGTGCCAGCAGCTTAAGAGATCAGGGTGGTACGCAGTATTTT,CASSLRDQGGTQYF
TRBJ1-6,-,-,TRBV11-1,TGTGCCAGCAGCTTGCTTGGACAGAATAATTCACCCCTCCACTTT,CASSLLGQNNSPLHF
TRBJ1-2,TRBD1,-,TRBV9,TGTGCCAGCAGCGTTGCCGGGACAGGGGGCGGCTACACCTTC,CASSVAGTGGGYTF
TRBJ2-1,-,-,TRBV29-1,TGCAGCCTCGGGAGTGGGGCCAGGGGGGATGAGCAGTTCTTC,CSLGSGARGDEQFF
TRBJ2-1,TRBD1,-,TRBV2,TGTGCCAGCATGAGCGACAGGGGTTGGAATGAGCAGTTCTTC,CASMSDRGWNEQFF
TRBJ1-2,-,-,TRBV18,TGTGCCAGCTCACCAACCGCGGGGAGCTATGGCTACACCTTC,CASSPTAGSYGYTF
TRBJ1-1,-,-,TRBV3-1/TRBV3-2,TGTGCCAGCAGCCAAGAGGGGGGGGGCACTGAAGCTTTCTTT,CASSQEGGGTEAFF
TRBJ2-1,TRBD2,-,TRBV15,TGTGCCACCAGCACTCTAGCGGGAAGCTCCTACAATGAGCAGTTCTTC,CATSTLAGSSYNEQFF
TRBJ2-3,TRBD2,-,TRBV3-1/TRBV3-2,TGTGCCAGCCTGGCTAGCGGGGGGGATACGCAGTATTTT,CASLASGGDTQYF
TRBJ1-4,-,-,TRBV25-1,TGTGCCAGCAGTGATTTGGTACGGGGAAAACTGTTTTTT,CASSDLVRGKLFF
TRBJ2-3,TRBD2,-,TRBV5-4,TGTGCCAGCAGCCCGGGGGGGGCTAGCGGGGGGCGGGGCACAGATACGCAGTATTTT,CASSPGGASGGRGTDTQYF
TRBJ1-1,-,-,TRBV2,TGTGCCAGCAGAGCAGACAGGCAGAACACTGAAGCTTTCTTT,CASRADRQNTEAFF
TRBJ1-1,TRBD1,-,TRBV7-2,TGTGCCAGCAGCGACGTTTCGACAGGGGGCCAGGCTTTCTTT,CASSDVSTGGQAFF
TRBJ1-2,TRBD1,-,TRBV19,TGTGCCAGTAGCGCCGGACAGGGGGCGGGTGGCTACACCTTC,CASSAGQGAGGYTF
TRBJ1-4,TRBD1,-,TRBV2,TGTGCCAGCAGTGTGAACAGGGGGTTTAATGAAAAACTGTTTTTT,CASSVNRGFNEKLFF
TRBJ1-1,-,-,TRBV9,TGTGCCAGCAGCGTAGCTTGGAGTTCGCAGGGCGGGGGGGCTTTCTTT,CASSVAWSSQGGGAFF
TRBJ2-1,TRBD2,-,TRBV20-1,TGCAGTGCTAGTTGGGCGGGAGGGTTAAGGAATGAGCAGTTCTTC,CSASWAGGLRNEQFF
TRBJ2-6,-,-,TRBV18,TGTGCCAGCTCACCACTCCCCCAGGGGTTACTTAGCTCTGGGGCCAACGTCCTGACTTTC,CASSPLPQGLLSSGANVLTF
TRBJ1-5,-,-,TRBV6-5,TGTGCCAGCACCAGCCAGGGAGGTAGCAATCAGCCCCAGCATTTT,CASTSQGGSNQPQHF
TRBJ1-1,-,-,TRBV3-1/TRBV3-2,TGTGCCAGCAGCCCCCAGCGCGGGTGGACTGAAGCTTTCTTT,CASSPQRGWTEAFF
TRBJ1-2,-,-,TRBV20-1,TGCAGTGCTTACAGTAACTATGGCTACACCTTC,CSAYSNYGYTF
TRBJ2-2,-,-,TRBV5-1,TGCGCCAGCAGCCCCGCTGGATGGAGCACCGGGGAGCTGTTTTTT,CASSPAGWSTGELFF
TRBJ1-1,-,-,TRBV6-5,TGTGCCAGCAGTTACGACGGGGTTGAGAACACTGAAGCTTTCTTT,CASSYDGVENTEAFF
TRBJ2-1,-,-,TRBV27,TGTGCCAGCAGTTTACCCGTCGGGAGAGAGCAGTTCTTC,CASSLPVGREQFF
TRBJ2-7,-,-,TRBV5-4,TGTGCCAGCAGCCAGCCCATGGGCAGAACGAGCTCCTACGAGCAGTACTTC,CASSQPMGRTSSYEQYF
TRBJ2-1,-,-,TRBV7-3,TGTGCCAGCAGCTTAACGACCCTAGCGAATGAGCAGTTCTTC,CASSLTTLANEQFF
TRBJ2-5,-,-,TRBV5-6,TGTGCCAGCAGCTTGTTTAGCCCCGCGGGGACCCAGTACTTC,CASSLFSPAGTQYF
TRBJ1-6,-,-,TRBV14,TGTGCCAGCAGCGGCGGCGGGGGCTTTGCTTCACCCCTCCACTTT,CASSGGGGFASPLHF
TRBJ2-5,TRBD1,-,TRBV4-1,TGCGCCAGCAGCCCCCGACCCAACAGGGGAGAGACCCAGTACTTC,CASSPRPNRGETQYF
TRBJ1-1,-,-,TRBV3-1/TRBV3-2,TGTGCCAGCAGCCAGCCAGGGCCGAGCACTGAAGCTTTCTTT,CASSQPGPSTEAFF
TRBJ1-2,TRBD1,-,TRBV25-1,TGTGCCAGCACCCGCACAGGGGGCCCACTAGGCTACACCTTC,CASTRTGGPLGYTF
TRBJ2-3,-,-,TRBV7-3,TGTGCCAGCAGCTTACAGGGCTTCACTGATACGCAGTATTTT,CASSLQGFTDTQYF
TRBJ1-5,-,once,TRBV5-1,TGCGCCAGCACAGAGGCGCCCCAGCATTTT,CASTEAPQHF